These 18 T cell receptor beta chains were sequenced from one sample in a study of T cells in localized non-small cell lung cancer. TCRdb's table, derived via immunoSEQ multiplex PCR, lists solely in-frame clones and lacks some. The top ten clones hold approximately 3% of a sample with some 27,000 clones, about 90% of them seen once. Sequenced material: peripheral blood, taken before any cancer treatment. These receptors were obtained from a woman between 18 and 55 years old with stage I lung adenocarcinoma.

The chain is built from TRBV19 and TRBJ1-2; 7 nucleotides align to TRBD1. CDR1 and CDR2 (germline): LNHDA, SQIVND (reference sequence). Trimming took 7 bases from V and 8 from J; bases not matched to a gene: 10. CDR3 length equals 13 residues. CDR3 in amino acids: CASIPQGGGGYTF. The CDR3 DNA is TGTGCCAGTATCCCTCAAGGGGGCGGCGGCTACACCTTC.

The count of this clone is one. The V gene is TRBV5-1, the J gene TRBJ2-7; 12 positions agree with TRBD2. Germline V gene lookup returns CDR1 SGHRS and CDR2 YFSETQ. The CDR3 has 16 amino acids. Trimming at V came to 4 bases and at J to 1 base, leaving 6 bases not matched to a gene. CDR3 nucleotide sequence: TGCGCCAGCAGCGCGGGACTAGCGGGCCATTCCTACGAGCAGTACTTC. Its translation is CASSAGLAGHSYEQYF.

The rearrangement joins TRBV29-1 to TRBJ1-3; a possible D gene is TRBD1 (6 bases). Germline V gene lookup returns CDR1 SQVTM and CDR2 ANQGSEA. The CDR3 covers 14 residues. V was pared by 6 bases and J by 6 bases, with 18 bases between. The CDR3 DNA is TGCAGCGTGCTGGACAGATCGAAATTAAACACCATATATTTT. Protein: CSVLDRSKLNTIYF.

The chain employs TRBV7-9 and TRBJ2-3; D unresolved. The CDR3 loop spans 13 amino acids. Trimming shortened V by 0 bases and J by 6 bases, and 7 bases separated the two germline ends. CDR1 and CDR2 from the germline V gene are SEHNR and FQNEAQ (reference sequence). Here the CDR3 DNA reads TGTGCCAGCAGCTTAGCGGGGTGGGATACGCAGTATTTT. It translates to CASSLAGWDTQYF. Full variable domain (missing parts from reference TRBV7-9 and TRBJ2-3): DTGVSQNPRHKITKRGQNVTFRCDPISEHNRLYWYRQTLGQGPEFLTYFQNEAQLEKSRLLSDRFSAERPKGSFSTLEIQRTEQGDSAMYLCASSLAGWDTQYFGPGTRLTVL.

The chain links TRBV7-6 to TRBJ1-3, with D unclear. Trimming shortened V by 1 base and J by 0 bases, and 7 bases separated the two germline ends. The CDR3 runs 15 residues. From germline, CDR1 is SGHVS and CDR2 FNYEAQ. DNA for the CDR3: TGTGCCAGCAGCTTAGAACCGAGCTCTGGAAACACCATATATTTT. It yields the protein CASSLEPSSGNTIYF.

The chain combines TRBV2 with TRBJ2-5; no reliable D call. The CDR3 loop spans 16 amino acids. From germline, CDR1 is SNHLY and CDR2 FYNNEI. Deletions cut 2 bases from V and 2 bases from J, with 15 bases between. CDR3 loop: CASSESGRSQQETQYF. The CDR3 DNA sequence: TGTGCCAGCAGTGAATCAGGCAGATCCCAGCAAGAGACCCAGTACTTC.

The chain couples TRBV2 to TRBJ1-5; 7 nucleotides align to TRBD1. The CDR3 contains 15 residues. J was trimmed by 5 bases and V by 4 bases; bases with no gene match: 8. CDR1 is SNHLY and CDR2 is FYNNEI in the germline V gene. Here the CDR3 DNA reads TGTGCCAGCAGTGTTTCCGGGACAGAAGATCAGCCCCAGCATTTT. It yields the protein CASSVSGTEDQPQHF.

V gene TRBV9 combines with J gene TRBJ2-1, with 11 positions matching TRBD2. V gave up 3 bases and J gave up 4 bases; unmatched junction bases: 3. The V gene's germline CDR1 is SGDLS and CDR2 YYNGEE. CDR3 length: 15 residues. CDR3 DNA: TGTGCCAGCAGCGCTAGCGGGGGGAGGTACAATGAGCAGTTCTTC. It yields the protein CASSASGGRYNEQFF.

The chain combines TRBV29-1 with TRBJ2-3; the D gene is possibly TRBD1 (6 bases). The CDR3 is 17 residues long. V dropped 4 bases and J dropped 0 bases, with 20 bases sitting between them. In germline, CDR1 is SQVTM, CDR2 ANQGSEA. The CDR3 spells CSVAGLRTETSTDTQYF. In nucleotides, the CDR3 is TGCAGCGTTGCGGGCCTCAGGACAGAAACTAGCACAGATACGCAGTATTTT.

The chain couples TRBV7-9 to TRBJ2-7; 8 bases align to TRBD1. The CDR3 is made up of 11 amino acids. The germline CDR1 and CDR2 sequences are SEHNR and FQNEAQ (reference sequence). The trim removed 5 bases at V and 6 bases at J, leaving 0 bases unmatched. CDR3 amino acids: CASSDRGEQYF. The CDR3 DNA follows: TGTGCCAGCAGCGACAGGGGCGAGCAGTACTTC.

The rearrangement uses TRBV12-5 and TRBJ1-5, with D possibly being TRBD1 (6 bases). Germline loops: CDR1 LGHNT, CDR2 FRNRAP. V lost 6 bases and J 0 bases, leaving 12 bases between the germline ends. The CDR3 is made up of 15 amino acids. CDR3 in amino acids: CASGPGQYSNQPQHF. The CDR3 DNA reads as TGTGCTAGTGGCCCTGGACAGTATAGCAATCAGCCCCAGCATTTT.

Notes on this clone: One end of the junction is discordant with germline, which a read error may explain. The gene calls are TRBV7-7 and TRBJ2-5; perhaps TRBD1 as D (5 bases). Germline V gene data show CDR1 as SSHAT and CDR2 as FNYEAQ (reference sequence). The CDR3 totals 14 residues. CDR3 DNA sequence: TGTGCTAGCAGCTTAAAGGGGAACGAAGAGACCCAGTACTTC. Translated, it gives CASSLKGNEETQYF.

The chain uses TRBV19 and TRBJ1-1; D gene ambiguous. Germline-derived CDR1 and CDR2 are LNHDA and SQIVND (reference sequence). CDR3 length: 13 residues. V dropped 2 bases and J dropped 5 bases, with 9 bases sitting between them. CDR3 region: CASSIFPETEAFF. The CDR3 nucleotides are TGTGCCAGTAGTATATTCCCGGAGACTGAAGCTTTCTTT.

The rearrangement links TRBV11-3 to TRBJ2-1, with D maybe TRBD2 (5 bases). This CDR3 contains 14 residues. CDR1 and CDR2 (germline): SGHNT, YENEEA. Trimming took off 2 bases at V and 2 bases at J, with 7 bases between the two ends. DNA of the CDR3: TGTGCCAGCAGCTTACAGCGGACCTACAATGAGCAGTTCTTC. Translating it yields CASSLQRTYNEQFF.

This chain uses TRBV18 with TRBJ2-1; the match to TRBD2 covers 14 bases. Germline values: CDR1 KGHSH, CDR2 LQKENI. The CDR3 spans 17 residues. The trim removed 2 bases at V and 7 bases at J, leaving 7 bases unmatched. The CDR3 sequence: CASSPSLGLAGENEQFF. DNA for the CDR3: TGTGCCAGCTCACCAAGTCTGGGACTAGCGGGAGAGAATGAGCAGTTCTTC.

The chain links TRBV25-1 to TRBJ2-3; D possibly corresponds to TRBD1 (6 bases). The CDR3 is 14 amino acids. Germline V gene data show CDR1 as MGHDK and CDR2 as SYGVNS. The V end lost 5 bases, the J end lost 0 bases, and 9 bases lay between the germline ends. The CDR3, as DNA: TGTGCCAGCAGTATAACAGGGAGCACAGATACGCAGTATTTT. It translates to CASSITGSTDTQYF.

This clone was counted a single time. The J gene is TRBJ1-6, the V gene TRBV30; no firm D call. The V end lost 4 bases, the J end lost 5 bases, and 12 bases lay between the germline ends. This CDR3 has 14 amino acids. The V gene's germline CDR1 is GTSNPN and CDR2 SVGIG (reference sequence). The CDR3 loop is CAWNTRPDNSPLHF. The CDR3 DNA reads as TGTGCCTGGAACACTCGGCCGGATAATTCACCCCTCCACTTT.

The chain carries TRBV15 and TRBJ2-2; TRBD2 might be the D (6 bases). This CDR3 comprises 18 residues. CDR1 and CDR2 (germline): LNHNV, YYDKDF (reference sequence). V was cut by 0 bases and J by 5 bases, with 19 bases left in between. CDR3 sequence: CATSRDRGMAEWTGELFF. The DNA of the CDR3 is TGTGCCACCAGCAGAGATCGGGGGATGGCGGAATGGACCGGGGAGCTGTTTTTT.